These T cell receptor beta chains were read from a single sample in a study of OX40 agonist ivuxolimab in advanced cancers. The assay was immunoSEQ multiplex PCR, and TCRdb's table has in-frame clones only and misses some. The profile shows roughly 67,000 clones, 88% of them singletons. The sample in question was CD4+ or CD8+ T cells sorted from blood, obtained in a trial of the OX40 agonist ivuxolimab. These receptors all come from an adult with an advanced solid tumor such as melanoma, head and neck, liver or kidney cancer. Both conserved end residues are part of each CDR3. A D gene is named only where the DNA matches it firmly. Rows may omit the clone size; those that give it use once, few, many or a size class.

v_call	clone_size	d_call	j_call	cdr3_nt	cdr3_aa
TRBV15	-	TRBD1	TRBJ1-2	TGTGCCACCAGCAGTAGTGACAGGGACTATGGCTACACCTTC	CATSSSDRDYGYTF
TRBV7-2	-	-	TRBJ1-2	TGTGCCAGCAGCTTCGGGGCCAGCTATGGCTACACCTTC	CASSFGASYGYTF
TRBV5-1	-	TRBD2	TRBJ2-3	TGCGCCAGCAGCTTGGCCGACGGGAGGAAGACAGATACGCAGTATTTT	CASSLADGRKTDTQYF
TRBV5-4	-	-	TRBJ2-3	TGTGCCAGCAGCTTCCCCGTGGCAGGGGGCACAGATACGCAGTATTTT	CASSFPVAGGTDTQYF
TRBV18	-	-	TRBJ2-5	TGTGCCAGCTCACCGGGAGAGACCCAGTACTTC	CASSPGETQYF
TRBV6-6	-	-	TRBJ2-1	TGTGCCAGCAGCCCAATACGGGGGGCAGAGGGACATGAGCAGTTCTTC	CASSPIRGAEGHEQFF
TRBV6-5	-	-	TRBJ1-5	TGTGCCAGCAGTTACGGCAGCGGGGGGAATCAGCCCCAGCATTTT	CASSYGSGGNQPQHF
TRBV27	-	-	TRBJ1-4	TGTGCCAGCAGTTTACAGGGGAGGGATGAAAAACTGTTTTTT	CASSLQGRDEKLFF
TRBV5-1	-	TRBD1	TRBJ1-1	TGCGCCAGCAGCGCTCTAGGGACAGGAATGAACACTGAAGCTTTCTTT	CASSALGTGMNTEAFF
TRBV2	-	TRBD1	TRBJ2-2	TGTGCCAGCAGTTTTCGGACAGGGTCGGCCGGGGAGCTGTTTTTT	CASSFRTGSAGELFF
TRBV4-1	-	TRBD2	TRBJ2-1	TGCGCCAGCAGCCAAGTGACTAGCGGGAGTTATGAGCAGTTCTTC	CASSQVTSGSYEQFF
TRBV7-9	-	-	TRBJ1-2	TGTGCCAGCAGCTTAGTCGCCGGGGATGGCTACACCTTC	CASSLVAGDGYTF
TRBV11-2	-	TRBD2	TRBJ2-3	TGTGCCAGCACCCGGGGGGGCCCAGATACGCAGTATTTT	CASTRGGPDTQYF
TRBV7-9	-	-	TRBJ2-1	TGTGCCAGCAGCTTGCGGGCCTTAGGGGACAATGAGCAGTTCTTC	CASSLRALGDNEQFF
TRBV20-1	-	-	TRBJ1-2	TGCAGTGCTAGGTATTGGGAGACCTACACCTTC	CSARYWETYTF
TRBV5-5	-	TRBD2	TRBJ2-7	TGTGCCAGCAGTCAAGGACTAGCGGGGACCTACGAGCAGTACTTC	CASSQGLAGTYEQYF
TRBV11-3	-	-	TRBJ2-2	TGTGCCAGCAGCTTAGATTACGGGGCCGGGGAGCTGTTTTTT	CASSLDYGAGELFF
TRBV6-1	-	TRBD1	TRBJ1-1	TGTGCCAGCGAAGCCGGGACAGGCTACCTGTGGGCTTTCTTT	CASEAGTGYLWAFF
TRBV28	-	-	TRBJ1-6	TGTGCCAGCAGTGGGACCGGGCTTTGGGGTTCACCCCTCCACTTT	CASSGTGLWGSPLHF
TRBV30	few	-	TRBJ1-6	TGTGCCTGGAGTGTACGCGGACGATATAATTCACCCCTCCACTTT	CAWSVRGRYNSPLHF
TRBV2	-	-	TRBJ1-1	TGTGCCAGCAGTGAAATGGCACCCGAAGCTTTCTTT	CASSEMAPEAFF
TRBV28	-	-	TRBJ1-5	TGTGCCAGCAGTGTGGGGCCCCAGCCCCAGCATTTT	CASSVGPQPQHF
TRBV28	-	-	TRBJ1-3	TGTGCCAGCAGTTCGGGGAGCTCTGGAAACACCATATATTTT	CASSSGSSGNTIYF
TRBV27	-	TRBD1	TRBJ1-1	TGTGCCAGCAGTTTATCTACAGGGGGCGCATTCACTGAAGCTTTCTTT	CASSLSTGGAFTEAFF
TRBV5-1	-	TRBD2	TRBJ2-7	TGCGCCAGCAGTTCTGGGACTAGCGGGAGGTATACCTACGAGCAGTACTTC	CASSSGTSGRYTYEQYF
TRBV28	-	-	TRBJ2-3	TGTGCCAGCAGTACACGGCGTAGCACAGATACGCAGTATTTT	CASSTRRSTDTQYF
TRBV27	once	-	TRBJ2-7	TGTGCCAGCAGTTTTGGCCCGAAGCCCGCCTACGAGCAGTACTTC	CASSFGPKPAYEQYF
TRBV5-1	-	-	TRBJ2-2	TGCGCCAGCAGCTTGGGGACCACCGAAACCGGGGAGCTGTTTTTT	CASSLGTTETGELFF
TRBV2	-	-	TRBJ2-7	TGTGCCAGCAAAGAGGGTGTTACTATCTACGAGCAGTACTTC	CASKEGVTIYEQYF